This T cell receptor (beta chain) originates from a study of monozygotic twins with inflammatory bowel disease. Study-wide findings and caveats: Patient repertoires may carry noise from differing immunosuppressive treatments. Comparison of concordant versus discordant twins revealed no difference in repertoire similarity, possibly due to limited power.

Each UMI harboured a 6-nucleotide sample barcode and was appended via template switching. TCRdb re-called the 5' RACE reads and gives one entry per CDR3 protein, without DNA. The sample table sets out approximately 340,000 distinct CDR3 sequences. Concerning this clonotype itself: Its matching antigen is unknown.

The length of the CDR3 is 13 residues. The germline CDR1 and CDR2 sequences are DFQATT and SNEGSKA (reference sequence). The specimen sequenced was blood. The sequence was collected from a human donor with ulcerative colitis or Crohn's disease, or a healthy co-twin of an affected twin (not recorded which). This sequence joins TRBV20-1 and TRBJ2-7; the TRBD1 assignment by TCRdb is unverifiable without DNA. The CDR3 loop reads CSVPTGAFYEQYF.